This T cell receptor (beta chain) is drawn from a study of blood T cell repertoires in COVID-19. Study overall: The samples span acute and convalescent COVID-19 from the United States, Italy and Spain.

Trimming cost V 10 bases and J 2 bases, with 23 bases left between them. CDR3 length equals 16 residues. Germline V gives CDR1 KGHSH, CDR2 LQKENI. The method was immunoSEQ multiplex PCR; TCRdb's version includes in-frame clones alone and lacks a portion of them. The sample has a few hundred thousand clones; about 90% are singletons. The chain couples TRBV18 to TRBJ2-5, with D possibly matching TRBD2 (7 bases). The specimen sequenced was PBMCs or T cells enriched from blood (not recorded which). This TCR was sampled from a woman aged 18-29 years with acute COVID-19. CDR3 in DNA: TGTGCCAACTGGGGGGGAATTCGACAGGATCAAGAGACCCAGTACTTC. It yields the protein CANWGGIRQDQETQYF.